The 17 T cell receptor beta chains presented below share a single source sample, sequenced in a study of blood T cell repertoires in COVID-19. Sequenced by immunoSEQ multiplex PCR; TCRdb stores in-frame clones only, minus some. The sample contains about 160,000 clones, approximately 85% of which appear only once. The sequenced material came from peripheral blood. These receptors were collected from a woman aged 60 to 75 with COVID-19, enrolled during active disease.

This chain links TRBV3-1 (or the pseudogene TRBV3-2) with TRBJ1-5; 7 bases align to TRBD1. Germline CDR1 reads LGHDT; CDR2 reads YNNKEL (reference sequence). J lost 2 bases, V lost 5 bases, and 0 bases had no gene match. The CDR3 totals 13 residues. CDR3 sequence reads: CASSGQGNQPQHF. The CDR3 DNA reads as TGTGCCAGCAGCGGACAGGGCAATCAGCCCCAGCATTTT.

The chain combines TRBV3-1 (or the pseudogene TRBV3-2) with TRBJ1-1; no clear D gene. The CDR3 sequence is 14 residues long. Trimming stripped 6 bases from V and 1 base from J, with 12 bases between. Germline V gives CDR1 LGHDT, CDR2 YNNKEL (reference sequence). The CDR3 bases are TGTGCCAGCAGTCAGGCAGCAAGGAACACTGAAGCTTTCTTT. It specifies CASSQAARNTEAFF.

The chain is built from TRBV12-5 and TRBJ2-1; 13 bases agree with TRBD2. CDR1 LGHNT and CDR2 FRNRAP come from the germline V gene. The CDR3 extends over 15 amino acids. V shed 5 bases, J shed 6 bases, and the junction held 4 bases outside the gene matches. CDR3 DNA: TGTGCTAGTGGTCTTGGACTAGCGGGGGCCAATGAGCAGTTCTTC. Translated: CASGLGLAGANEQFF. Supplemented by reference TRBV12-5 and TRBJ2-1, the full variable domain reads DARVTQTPRHKVTEMGQEVTMRCQPILGHNTVFWYRQTMMQGLELLAYFRNRAPLDDSGMPKDRFSAEMPDATLATLKIQPSEPRDSAVYFCASGLGLAGANEQFFGPGTRLTVL.

V usage is TRBV5-1 and J usage is TRBJ1-5, with a possible D match to TRBD1 (5 bases). Per germline, CDR1 SGHRS and CDR2 YFSETQ. V was trimmed by 4 bases and J by 9 bases, leaving 17 bases between them. This CDR3 is 14 amino acids long. This chain's CDR3 is CASSLFSGQGPQHF. The CDR3 DNA reads TGCGCCAGCAGCCTTTTCAGTGGACAAGGGCCCCAGCATTTT.

The chain is built from TRBV5-6 and TRBJ2-1; the D gene is possibly TRBD1 (6 bases). There are 16 residues in the CDR3. Germline lookup yields CDR1 SGHDT and CDR2 YYEEEE. V was pared by 2 bases and J by 6 bases, with 18 bases between. The CDR3: CASSFGIPARGNEQFF. Here the CDR3 DNA reads TGTGCCAGCAGCTTCGGGATCCCGGCCAGGGGCAATGAGCAGTTCTTC.

The chain carries TRBV6-5 and TRBJ1-1; no reliable D call. This CDR3 is 14 amino acids long. Germline CDR1 and CDR2: MNHEY and SVGAGI. Trimming left V 5 bases short and J 4 bases short, with 14 bases between. This CDR3 is CASSPGGRVTEAFF. The CDR3 DNA follows: TGTGCCAGCAGTCCGGGCGGGAGGGTCACTGAAGCTTTCTTT.

The chain employs TRBV28 and TRBJ1-3, with D hard to call. Germline V gene sequence: CDR1 MDHEN, CDR2 SYDVKM. There are 10 residues in the CDR3. The germline V and J ends were trimmed by 8 bases and 7 bases, with 6 bases remaining between them. CDR3: CASGRNTIYF. The CDR3 DNA reads TGTGCCAGCGGGCGTAACACCATATATTTT.

CDR3 sequence: CASSETWKSGNTIYF. The CDR3 DNA reads TGTGCCAGCAGCGAGACTTGGAAATCTGGAAACACCATATATTTT. The genes are TRBV3-1 (or the pseudogene TRBV3-2) and TRBJ1-3; D is undetermined. The germline V gene encodes CDR1 LGHDT and CDR2 YNNKEL (reference sequence). The CDR3 has 15 residues. Trimming pared 5 bases from V and 1 base from J, leaving 12 bases between.

The chain employs TRBV29-1 and TRBJ2-2, with TRBD2 matching over 10 bases. This CDR3 contains 13 residues. Losses at the gene ends were 7 bases for V and 6 bases for J; bases not matched to a gene: 5. Germline assignment: CDR1 SQVTM and CDR2 ANQGSEA. The CDR3 spells CSGGAGGPGELFF. CDR3 DNA sequence: TGCAGCGGGGGAGCGGGAGGGCCCGGGGAGCTGTTTTTT.

This chain connects TRBV6-1 to TRBJ1-2; possibly TRBD1 for D (5 bases). The CDR3 totals 14 residues. The germline V gene has CDR1 MNHNS and CDR2 SASEGT. Trimming pared 1 base from V and 5 bases from J, leaving 11 bases between. The CDR3 region has the DNA TGTGCCAGCAGTGAAGGAGCCCGGGGGTATGGCTACACCTTC. Encoded protein: CASSEGARGYGYTF.

The chain combines TRBV19 with TRBJ1-1, with 8 positions matching TRBD1. CDR1 and CDR2 from the germline V gene are LNHDA and SQIVND (reference sequence). CDR3 size: 14 residues. V shed 5 bases and J 4 bases; nucleotides not matched to a gene: 6. The CDR3 spells CASSFRTGFTEAFF. CDR3 sequence (DNA): TGTGCCAGTAGTTTCAGGACAGGGTTCACTGAAGCTTTCTTT.

CDR3 DNA: TGTGCCAGTCGGTTGTCGGAGACCCAGTACTTC. This translates into CASRLSETQYF. This rearrangement joins TRBV6-5 to TRBJ2-5; D is unclear. The V and J ends lost 9 bases and 5 bases respectively, with 10 bases between them. This CDR3 is built from 11 residues. The germline gives CDR1 MNHEY, CDR2 SVGAGI.

The J gene is TRBJ1-4, the V gene TRBV18, with TRBD1 matching over 7 bases. The germline CDR1 and CDR2 sequences are KGHSH and LQKENI. This CDR3 has 16 amino acids. V was pared by 4 bases and J by 2 bases, with 7 bases of the junction left unmatched. The CDR3 reads CASSQGTVGTNEKLFF. Here the CDR3 DNA reads TGTGCCAGCTCACAAGGGACAGTAGGGACTAATGAAAAACTGTTTTTT.

This clone was found once. This chain joins TRBV10-2 and TRBJ1-2, with TRBD1 as a possible D gene (6 bases). V shed 0 bases and J shed 5 bases, with 16 bases lying between them. The CDR3 sequence is 16 residues long. From germline, CDR1 is WSHSY and CDR2 SAAADI. The CDR3 here is CASSESATGFGYGYTF. CDR3 bases: TGCGCCAGCAGTGAGTCGGCTACAGGGTTTGGGTATGGCTACACCTTC.

This chain connects TRBV11-2 to TRBJ1-2; D not resolved. The CDR3 has 14 residues. Per germline, CDR1 SGHAT and CDR2 FQNNGV. Trimming stripped 1 base from V and 2 bases from J, with 8 bases between. The CDR3 spells CASSLGGGNYGYTF. Here the CDR3 DNA reads TGTGCCAGCAGCTTAGGGGGAGGGAACTATGGCTACACCTTC.

The sample holds one count of this clone. The rearrangement joins TRBV7-3 to TRBJ2-1, with D maybe TRBD1 (5 bases). In germline, CDR1 is SGHTA, CDR2 FQGTGA. The CDR3 runs to 15 residues. Trimming shortened V by 2 bases and J by 7 bases, and 15 bases separated the two germline ends. The CDR3 bases are TGTGCCAGCAGCTTAGGTAGGGGTGGGGTAAATGAGCAGTTCTTC. Its protein product is CASSLGRGGVNEQFF.

The chain links TRBV15 to TRBJ2-5; 8 bases are shared with TRBD2. V was clipped by 6 bases and J by 7 bases; unmatched bases: 16. The germline CDR1 and CDR2 sequences are LNHNV and YYDKDF (reference sequence). This CDR3 is 16 amino acids long. The CDR3: CATRGGAGANRGTQYF. CDR3 nucleotides: TGTGCCACCAGGGGAGGAGCGGGGGCTAACCGGGGGACCCAGTACTTC.